This entry lists 3 T cell receptor beta chains sequenced from one sample in a study of cytomegalovirus exposure and HLA in healthy donors (dated by TCRdb to about 2017). The library was obtained by the immunoSEQ multiplex PCR assay. For the multiplex PCR, a mixture combining 60 forward primers for TCR Vbeta segments and 13 reverse primers for TCR Jbeta segments was used. The clones in this table, taken by TCRdb from immuneACCESS, are in-frame only. Not every clone is retained; where verified, under half of the shortfall comes from an unresolved V gene, and the cause of the rest is unknown. The sample table shows roughly 200,000 clones, and roughly 85% are seen once. The top ten hold 2% to 2.5% of the sample. Sequenced input: PBMCs. These receptors originate from a woman aged 45-65 years in good health and CMV-seronegative.

The rearrangement links TRBV7-6 to TRBJ2-7; 9 bases map to TRBD2. CDR1 and CDR2 (germline): SGHVS, FNYEAQ. The CDR3 has 15 amino acids. The junction had 6 bases not matched to a gene; V was cut back by 1 base and J by 5 bases. The CDR3 coding sequence is TGTGCCAGCAGCTTAGGGGGACTAGCTCGGAACGAGCAGTACTTC. This codes for CASSLGGLARNEQYF.

The chain couples TRBV27 to TRBJ2-5; 7 bases fit TRBD2. V was clipped by 3 bases and J by 8 bases; unmatched bases: 6. This CDR3 spans 13 amino acids. Germline V gene lookup returns CDR1 MNHEY and CDR2 SMNVEV (reference sequence). In DNA, the CDR3 is TGTGCCAGCAGTTTCCTGGGGACTACTACCCAGTACTTC. Protein sequence: CASSFLGTTTQYF.

This clone was recorded a few times. Other DNA variants within this sample encode the same CDR3. The chain recombines TRBV27 with TRBJ2-1; 8 bases map to TRBD1. The germline V gene has CDR1 MNHEY and CDR2 SMNVEV (reference sequence). CDR3 length: 12 amino acids. Germline trimming cut 4 bases from V and 8 bases from J; bases unmatched to any gene: 1. The CDR3 DNA reads TGTGCCAGCAGTTCACAGGGGGATGAGCAGTTCTTC. Its translation is CASSSQGDEQFF.